These T cell receptor beta chains were read from a single sample in a study of blood T cell repertoires in COVID-19. TCRdb keeps only in-frame clones here, not all; method: immunoSEQ multiplex PCR. There are roughly 180,000 clones in the sample; roughly 86% occur only once, and 0.99% lies in the top ten. The sample comprised peripheral blood. Receptors were obtained from a man aged 18-30 years with acute or convalescent COVID-19. CDR3s include the opening cysteine and the closing phenylalanine or tryptophan. Fields, in order: CDR3 protein, V gene, CDR3 length, J gene.

CDR3: CAWSVQNYGYTF; V: TRBV30; length: 12; J: TRBJ1-2
CDR3: CASSRTRSYEAFF; V: TRBV19; length: 13; J: TRBJ1-1
CDR3: CASSTTFSQDPGTEAFF; V: TRBV27; length: 17; J: TRBJ1-1
CDR3: CASSNGGMTYEQYF; V: TRBV6-2/TRBV6-3; length: 14; J: TRBJ2-7
CDR3: CASSLEGQGAVAGELFF; V: TRBV27; length: 17; J: TRBJ2-2
CDR3: CASLVSGANVLTF; V: TRBV6-5; length: 13; J: TRBJ2-6
CDR3: CASSQVLGDGYTF; V: TRBV3-1/TRBV3-2; length: 13; J: TRBJ1-2
CDR3: CASSLGKLAEQETQYF; V: TRBV5-1; length: 16; J: TRBJ2-5
CDR3: CASRLGGDQPQHF; V: TRBV19; length: 13; J: TRBJ1-5
CDR3: CASSPGQDTEAFF; V: TRBV5-4; length: 13; J: TRBJ1-1
CDR3: CASSAGLSNQPQHF; V: TRBV18; length: 14; J: TRBJ1-5
CDR3: CASSDIEDSGNTIYF; V: TRBV2; length: 15; J: TRBJ1-3
CDR3: CASSVTGNTEAFF; V: TRBV7-2; length: 13; J: TRBJ1-1
CDR3: CAWSETSGGSYEQYF; V: TRBV30; length: 15; J: TRBJ2-7
CDR3: CASSLEGEIYEQYF; V: TRBV5-4; length: 14; J: TRBJ2-7
CDR3: CASSPRAANEKLFF; V: TRBV5-1; length: 14; J: TRBJ1-4
CDR3: CASTGQGFEQFF; V: TRBV2; length: 12; J: TRBJ2-1